This T cell receptor beta chain is drawn from a study of cytomegalovirus exposure and HLA in healthy donors. General study points: Researchers counted 164 TCR beta chains as cytomegalovirus-associated. Whilst most TCR sequences proved rare, a subset of public TCRs occurred across many donors.

A note on this clone: The antigen remains undetermined.

The PCR was carried out with 60 Vbeta primers and 13 Jbeta primers. Sequencing used immunoSEQ multiplex PCR; TCRdb keeps in-frame clones, though not all of them. The sample has approximately 50,000 clones. Though nominally healthy at sampling, donors likely had unrecorded immune exposures. Material for sequencing was PBMCs. The source is a female donor in good health and CMV-seronegative.

In DNA form, the CDR3 reads TGTGCCAGCAGCTTGGGACTGTTTGAGGAGCAGTACTTC. Its protein product is CASSLGLFEEQYF. The gene calls are TRBV5-5 and TRBJ2-7, with D uncertain. Deletions cut 0 bases from V and 7 bases from J, with 11 bases between. Germline-derived CDR1 and CDR2 are SGHKS and YYEKEE (reference sequence). The CDR3 has 13 residues.